The 24 T cell receptor beta chains below come from one sample, sequenced in a study of T cells after yellow fever vaccination. From the 5' RACE reads, TCRdb called clonotypes with MiXCR, one entry per CDR3 protein. The sample lists more than 300,000 distinct CDR3 sequences; approximately 11% were seen once. The sample here was CD4+ T cells sorted from PBMCs, taken 45 days after the yellow fever booster vaccination. The receptors shown here come from a man younger than 30 who received the YFV17D yellow fever vaccine.

The gene calls are TRBV11-3 and TRBJ2-2, with a weak D call TRBD1 (5 bases). The germline V and J ends were trimmed by 4 bases and 7 bases, with 13 bases remaining between them. Germline V CDR1 and CDR2: SGHNT, YENEEA. There are 14 residues in the CDR3. CDR3 amino acids: CASSSAQGFGELFF. For the CDR3, the DNA is TGTGCCAGCAGCTCCGCTCAGGGATTCGGGGAGCTGTTTTTT. Supplemented by reference TRBV11-3 and TRBJ2-2, the full variable domain reads EAGVVQSPRYKIIEKKQPVAFWCNPISGHNTLYWYLQNLGQGPELLIRYENEEAVDDSQLPKDRFSAERLKGVDSTLKIQPAELGDSAVYLCASSSAQGFGELFFGEGSRLTVL.

The gene calls are TRBV4-1 and TRBJ2-5; the D is unclear. CDR1 is MGHRA and CDR2 is YSYEKL in the germline V gene. V lost 1 base and J lost 4, with 7 bases in between. This CDR3 comprises 13 residues. The chain's CDR3 is CASSQVVRETQYF. As DNA, the CDR3 is TGCGCCAGCAGCCAAGTTGTTAGAGAGACCCAGTACTTC.

The gene calls are TRBV7-2 and TRBJ2-7, with TRBD2 as a possible D gene (5 bases). V gave up 5 bases and J gave up 4 bases, with 18 bases separating them. The CDR3 length is 15 residues. The germline gives CDR1 SGHTA, CDR2 FQGNSA. The CDR3 sequence is CASSPSASNLYEQYF. Written as DNA, the CDR3 is TGTGCCAGCAGCCCCTCCGCTAGCAACCTATACGAGCAGTACTTC.

This clonotype was seen at least ten times. The V and J genes are TRBV12-3 or TRBV12-4 and TRBJ2-5; D is perhaps TRBD1 (5 bases). The CDR3 length is 14 residues. V lost 6 bases and J 1 base, leaving 12 bases between the germline ends. The CDR3 bases are TGTGCCAGCAGCCTAATGACAGTCCAAGAGACCCAGTACTTC. Encoded protein: CASSLMTVQETQYF.

The chain uses TRBV11-3 and TRBJ1-6; weak D call: TRBD1 (5 bases). Trimming took 5 bases from V and 0 from J, leaving 20 bases between them. This CDR3 has 19 amino acids. CDR1 is SGHNT, CDR2 YENEEA, per germline. The CDR3 protein is CASSPYSEGSYSYNSPLHF. In nucleotides, the CDR3 is TGTGCCAGCAGCCCGTATTCGGAGGGGTCCTACTCCTATAATTCACCCCTCCACTTT.

This clonotype appeared a few times. V and J are TRBV10-3 and TRBJ1-6; no definite D call. The V gene lost 4 bases and the J gene lost 5 bases, with 6 bases spanning the gap. CDR1 and CDR2 from the germline V gene are ENHRY and SYGVKD. The CDR3 has 13 residues. Here the CDR3 reads CAISGENNSPLHF. CDR3 coding DNA: TGTGCCATCAGTGGGGAAAATAATTCACCCCTCCACTTT.

This clonotype was recorded many times. This rearrangement joins TRBV27 to TRBJ2-7; D is possibly TRBD1 or TRBD2 (7 bases each). V was clipped by 6 bases and J by 2 bases, with 20 bases between them. The CDR3 has 16 amino acids. Germline CDR1 reads MNHEY; CDR2 reads SMNVEV (reference sequence). CDR3 loop: CASSIRGAGGPYEQYF. In nucleotides, the CDR3 is TGTGCCAGCAGCATACGGGGGGCAGGGGGACCCTACGAGCAGTACTTC.

This clonotype was found a few times. The chain carries TRBV14 and TRBJ1-1; 9 nucleotides match TRBD1. The germline CDR1 and CDR2 sequences are SGHDN and FVKESK. Trimming at V came to 9 bases and at J to 1 base, leaving 3 bases not matched to a gene. CDR3 length equals 13 residues. The DNA of the CDR3 is TGTGCCAGTGGACAGGGGCCGAACACTGAAGCTTTCTTT. Protein product: CASGQGPNTEAFF.

This clonotype was counted at least ten times. The chain uses TRBV20-1 and TRBJ2-7; 7 nucleotides align to TRBD1. Germline lookup yields CDR1 DFQATT and CDR2 SNEGSKA (reference sequence). V gave up 6 bases and J gave up 3 bases; unmatched junction bases: 8. This CDR3 has 13 amino acids. CDR3: CSAKGQRGYEQYV. The CDR3, as DNA: TGCAGTGCGAAGGGACAGCGTGGCTACGAGCAGTACGTC.

This clonotype was detected only a few times. This chain joins TRBV27 and TRBJ1-6, with 7 bases matching TRBD1. The CDR3 contains 15 residues. V lost 2 bases, J lost 5 bases, and 3 bases stayed unmatched. Germline V CDR1 and CDR2: MNHEY, SMNVEV (reference sequence). In nucleotides, the CDR3 is TGTGCCAGCAGTTTAGTTACAGGGGATAATTCACCCCTCCACTTT. Amino acids: CASSLVTGDNSPLHF.

The V gene is TRBV27, the J gene TRBJ1-5; D might be TRBD1 (5 bases). Germline V lookup: CDR1 MNHEY, CDR2 SMNVEV (reference sequence). Trimming cost V 3 bases and J 3 bases, with 18 bases left between them. This CDR3 has 17 residues. CDR3 amino acids: CASSFRQGGTLNQPQHF. Here the CDR3 DNA reads TGTGCCAGCAGTTTTCGGCAGGGAGGGACCCTCAATCAGCCCCAGCATTTT.

The sample holds a few counts of this clonotype. Written as DNA, the CDR3 is TGCGCCAGCAGCAGGTGGGCAGGGCCAAGGAACACTGAAGCTTTCTTT. Translation gives CASSRWAGPRNTEAFF. V is TRBV5-1 and J is TRBJ1-1; D might be TRBD1 (5 bases). V gave up 4 bases and J gave up 1 base, with 17 bases separating them. Per germline, CDR1 SGHRS and CDR2 YFSETQ. CDR3 size: 16 residues.

This clonotype was seen at least ten times. One end of the junction varies from germline; a read error may be responsible. The rearrangement links TRBV5-1 to TRBJ2-3; D remains ambiguous. The CDR3 spans 15 residues. CDR1 is SGHRS and CDR2 is YFSETQ in the germline V gene. The DNA for the CDR3 is TGTGCCAGCAGCTTATCCGGCGGAAGCACAGATACGCAGTATTTT. Its translation: CASSLSGGSTDTQYF. The whole variable domain, remainder taken from reference TRBV5-1 and TRBJ2-3, is KAGVTQTPRYLIKTRGQQVTLSCSPISGHRSVSWYQQTPGQGLQFLFEYFSETQRNKGNFPGRFSGRQFSNSRSEMNVSTLELGDSALYLCASSLSGGSTDTQYFGPGTRLTVL.

A few counts support this clonotype. J is TRBJ1-2 and V is TRBV5-1, with 7 bases identical to TRBD1. J was trimmed by 4 bases and V by 3 bases; bases with no gene match: 3. This CDR3 contains 13 residues. From germline, CDR1 is SGHRS and CDR2 YFSETQ. In DNA, the CDR3 is TGCGCCAGCAGCTCGGACAGGAGCTATGGCTACACCTTC. Protein sequence: CASSSDRSYGYTF. The entire variable domain, with the rest obtained from reference TRBV5-1 and TRBJ1-2, is as follows: KAGVTQTPRYLIKTRGQQVTLSCSPISGHRSVSWYQQTPGQGLQFLFEYFSETQRNKGNFPGRFSGRQFSNSRSEMNVSTLELGDSALYLCASSSDRSYGYTFGSGTRLTVV.

A few counts support this clonotype. The rearrangement joins TRBV3-1 to TRBJ2-2; the D gene is possibly TRBD2 (6 bases). This CDR3 comprises 16 residues. CDR1 is LGHDT, CDR2 YNNKEL, per germline (reference sequence). V gave up 1 base and J gave up 3 bases, with 12 bases separating them. The CDR3 DNA follows: TGTGCCAGCAGCCAAGGGTGGGTAGCGGACACCGGGGAGCTGTTTTTT. This sequence encodes CASSQGWVADTGELFF.

This clonotype occurred a few times. As DNA, the CDR3 is TGCGCCACCAGGGGCCTGGACCATAGCAATCAGCCCCAGCATTTT. Amino acids: CATRGLDHSNQPQHF. This chain links TRBV5-1 with TRBJ1-5; D possibly corresponds to TRBD1 (6 bases). This CDR3 has 15 amino acids. Trimming removed 9 bases from V and 0 bases from J, with 16 bases in between. The germline gives CDR1 SGHRS, CDR2 YFSETQ.

The chain is built from TRBV4-2 and TRBJ1-2; the D is unclear. The germline gives CDR1 LGHNA, CDR2 YNFKEQ. This CDR3 region has 15 residues. The ends were cut back, 0 bases at V and 6 bases at J, with 14 bases in the middle. The CDR3 loop reads CASSQEGRGGHGYTF. The CDR3 coding sequence is TGTGCCAGCAGCCAAGAAGGGCGGGGAGGCCATGGCTACACCTTC.

The J gene is TRBJ2-5, the V gene TRBV10-3, with 10 bases lining up with TRBD1. The CDR3 has 14 residues. Germline V gene lookup returns CDR1 ENHRY and CDR2 SYGVKD. The V segment lost 4 bases and the J segment 5 bases; nucleotides outside the gene matches: 4. The CDR3 DNA sequence: TGTGCCATCAGTGGACAGGGGGCGCGTGAGACCCAGTACTTC. This translates into CAISGQGARETQYF.

V gene TRBV12-3 or TRBV12-4 combines with J gene TRBJ1-1; tentative D call: TRBD1 (5 bases). Trimming removed 3 bases at V and 9 bases at J, with 11 bases between. CDR3 size: 12 residues. The CDR3 coding sequence is TGTGCCAGCAGTTTGGGGGAGAGGAAAGCTTTCTTT. The encoded protein is CASSLGERKAFF.

This sequence joins TRBV11-2 and TRBJ2-7; D call uncertain. The V end lost 6 bases, the J end lost 0 bases, and 12 bases lay between the germline ends. The germline V gene encodes CDR1 SGHAT and CDR2 FQNNGV. This CDR3 is 14 amino acids long. The CDR3 coding sequence is TGTGCCAGCAGAAAAGGGTGGAGCTCCTACGAGCAGTACTTC. This codes for CASRKGWSSYEQYF.

This clonotype was counted between two and nine times. CDR3 residues: CASSYSGQGHYGYTF. As DNA, the CDR3 is TGTGCCAGCAGTTACTCGGGACAGGGGCACTATGGCTACACCTTC. This sequence joins TRBV6-5 and TRBJ1-2, with TRBD1 matching over 10 bases. Germline-derived CDR1 and CDR2 are MNHEY and SVGAGI. The CDR3 consists of 15 residues. V was clipped by 0 bases and J by 3 bases; unmatched bases: 1.

This sequence joins TRBV20-1 and TRBJ2-4; D may match TRBD1 or TRBD2 (5 bases each). The V end was cut by 0 bases, the J end by 7 bases, with 10 bases between. The CDR3 is 13 residues long. CDR1 is DFQATT, CDR2 SNEGSKA, per germline (reference sequence). The chain's CDR3 is CSARDGGRNIQYF. The CDR3 DNA is TGCAGTGCTAGAGATGGGGGTCGGAACATTCAGTACTTC.

The chain is built from TRBV3-1 and TRBJ2-7, with TRBD2 matching over 11 bases. The V gene end was trimmed by 1 base and the J gene end by 2 bases; junction bases not matched to a gene: 7. Germline V gives CDR1 LGHDT, CDR2 YNNKEL (reference sequence). The CDR3 runs 17 residues. The CDR3 reads CASSQGLAGGGPYEQYF. CDR3 nucleotide sequence: TGTGCCAGCAGCCAAGGGCTAGCGGGGGGAGGTCCCTACGAGCAGTACTTC.

This clonotype occurred a few times. V usage is TRBV4-2 and J usage is TRBJ1-6; 7 bases fit TRBD1. CDR1 is LGHNA and CDR2 is YNFKEQ in the germline V gene. After removal of 4 bases from V and 6 bases from J, the junction contained 6 bases not matched to a gene. The CDR3 covers 15 residues. CDR3 coding DNA: TGTGCCAGCAGCCCCGCGGGACAGCTTAATTCACCCCTCCACTTT. It encodes CASSPAGQLNSPLHF.